This T cell receptor beta chain comes out of a study of OX40 agonist ivuxolimab in advanced cancers. As for the study more broadly: The costimulatory receptor OX40 (CD134) was targeted by ivuxolimab, a fully human IgG2 agonistic monoclonal antibody. Prior anti-PD-1, anti-PD-L1 or anti-CTLA-4 therapy was permitted, and about two fifths of dose-escalation patients had received checkpoint inhibitors. The paper reports the monotherapy dose-escalation portion (N = 52 patients) of the phase I ivuxolimab trial. Of the 50 to 55 dose-escalation patients, hepatocellular carcinoma was present in some 19, melanoma in approximately 15, renal cell carcinoma in 9 and head and neck cancer in 9. The dose-escalation cohort was roughly 83% male with a mean age of around 62 years, ranging from about 20 to 80. Intravenous ivuxolimab was administered to patients every 2 weeks at six dose levels: 0.01, 0.1, 0.3, 1.5, 3 and 10 mg/kg. Peripheral TCRbeta sequencing aimed to test whether ivuxolimab altered TCR sequence diversity and caused clonal T-cell expansion. Three dose-escalation patients achieved partial responses, one with hepatocellular carcinoma and two with cutaneous melanoma.

Genomic DNA was extracted from sorted cells for sequencing of the TCRbeta CDR3 region. TCRbeta CDR3 regions were sequenced using the immunoSEQ Assay. What TCRdb holds here is the immuneACCESS table cut down to in-frame rearrangements. Part of the clones is not present; checked against another copy, under half of the missing clones reflect an unresolved V gene, and the others are unexplained. In this sample the table shows 55,000 to 65,000 clones, about 85% of which occur a single time. The ten largest clones capture 3.5% to 5% of the sample. The CDR1 and CDR2 encoded by the germline V gene are SGHTA and FQGNSA. Trimming takes 1 base from V and 3 bases from J, and the germline ends sit 10 bases apart. The CDR3, cysteine through phenylalanine, is 14 amino acids long. The sequence is cut down to CDR3 DNA, 42 bases in frame from base 1. For this clone: Its antigen has not been determined. No base qualities exist here, and no much larger clone lies one base off it.

Study-wide findings and limitations: In the 0.1-3.0 mg/kg groups, partial responders had among the lowest normalized peripheral clonal expansion, particularly in CD8+ T cells. After ivuxolimab, expanded clones were on average more numerous among CD8+ T cells than among CD4+ T cells. Clonal expansion of both CD4+ and CD8+ blood T cells was observed from baseline to week 6 at doses 0.1 to 3.0 mg/kg. Low levels of normalized T-cell clonal expansion were also seen in some nonresponding patients. The antigen specificity of the clonally expanded peripheral T cells was not determined.

The trial excluded patients who had a history of autoimmune disease or were on systemic immunosuppression. Peripheral blood for TCR sequencing was collected from all dose cohorts at baseline, on cycle 4 day 1, and on cycle 7 day 1. Samples came from an open-label, multicenter, first-in-human phase I dose-escalation trial of ivuxolimab. Adults with locally advanced or metastatic head and neck squamous cell, hepatocellular, melanoma or renal cell carcinoma were enrolled in the trial. Before TCR sequencing, CD4+ and CD8+ T cells were separately sorted from peripheral blood. This chain joins TRBV7-2 to TRBJ2-7; a weak D assignment points to TRBD1 (5 bases agree). This TCR was sampled from an adult with an advanced solid tumor such as melanoma, head and neck, liver or kidney cancer. Sample: CD4+ or CD8+ T cells sorted from blood, taken in a trial of the OX40 agonist ivuxolimab. The CDR3 region has the sequence CASSLDKGFYEQYF. The DNA reads as follows: TGTGCCAGCAGCTTAGATAAGGGGTTCTACGAGCAGTACTTC. With the rest looked up from the reference TRBV7-2 and TRBJ2-7 genes rather than sequenced, the full variable domain is GAGVSQSPSNKVTEKGKDVELRCDPISGHTALYWYRQSLGQGLEFLIYFQGNSAPDKSGLPSDRFSAERTGGSVSTLTIQRTQQEDSAVYLCASSLDKGFYEQYFGPGTRLTVT.